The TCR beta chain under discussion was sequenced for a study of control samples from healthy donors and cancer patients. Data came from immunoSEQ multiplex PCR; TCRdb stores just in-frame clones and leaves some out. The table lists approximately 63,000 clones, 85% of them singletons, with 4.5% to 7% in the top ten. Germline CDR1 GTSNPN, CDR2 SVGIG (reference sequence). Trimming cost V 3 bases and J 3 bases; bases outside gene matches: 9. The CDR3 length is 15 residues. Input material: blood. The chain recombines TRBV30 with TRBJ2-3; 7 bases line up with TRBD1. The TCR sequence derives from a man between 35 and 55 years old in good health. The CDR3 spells CAWRLISRGTDTQYF. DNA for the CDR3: TGTGCCTGGAGGCTAATAAGCAGGGGGACAGATACGCAGTATTTT.